This T cell receptor (beta chain) originates from a study of blood T cell repertoires in COVID-19. About the research overall: Sites across the United States, Italy and Spain contributed samples from acute and convalescent COVID-19.

Germline CDR1 and CDR2: SGHRS and YFSETQ. Losses at the gene ends were 4 bases for V and 2 bases for J; bases not matched to a gene: 9. The CDR3 covers 16 residues. Clones were read by immunoSEQ multiplex PCR, and TCRdb kept only the in-frame ones, dropping some. This table holds 150,000 to 200,000 clones, about 76% found once. The sequence derives from a woman in her forties or fifties with active or convalescent COVID-19. The chain employs TRBV5-1 and TRBJ2-5, with 9 bases identical to TRBD2. Sample: peripheral blood. The CDR3 nucleotides read TGCGCCAGCAGCACCTTTGGCGGGGGGGGACAAGAGACCCAGTACTTC. Its protein product is CASSTFGGGGQETQYF.